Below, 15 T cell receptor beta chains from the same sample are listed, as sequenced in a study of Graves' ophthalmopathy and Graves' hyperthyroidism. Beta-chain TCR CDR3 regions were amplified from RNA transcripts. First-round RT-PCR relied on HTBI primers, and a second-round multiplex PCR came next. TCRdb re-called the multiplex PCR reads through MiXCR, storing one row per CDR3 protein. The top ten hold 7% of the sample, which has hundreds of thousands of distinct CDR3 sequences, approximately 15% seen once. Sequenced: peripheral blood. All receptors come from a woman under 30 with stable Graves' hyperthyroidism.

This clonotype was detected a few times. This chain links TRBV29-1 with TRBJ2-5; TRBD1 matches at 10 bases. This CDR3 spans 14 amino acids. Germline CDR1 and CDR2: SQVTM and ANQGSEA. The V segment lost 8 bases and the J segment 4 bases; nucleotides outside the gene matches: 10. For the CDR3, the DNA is TGCAGCCACATAGAGACAGGGGGCGGAGAGACCCAGTACTTC. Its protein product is CSHIETGGGETQYF.

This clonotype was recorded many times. CDR3 region: CASSIRTVGPGFYEQYF. The CDR3 bases are TGTGCCAGTAGTATCCGGACGGTGGGTCCCGGTTTTTACGAGCAGTACTTC. The chain has TRBV19 and TRBJ2-7; D is unclear. The V gene lost 3 bases and the J gene lost 4 bases, with 22 bases spanning the gap. The CDR3 loop spans 17 amino acids. Looked up from germline, CDR1 is LNHDA and CDR2 is SQIVND (reference sequence).

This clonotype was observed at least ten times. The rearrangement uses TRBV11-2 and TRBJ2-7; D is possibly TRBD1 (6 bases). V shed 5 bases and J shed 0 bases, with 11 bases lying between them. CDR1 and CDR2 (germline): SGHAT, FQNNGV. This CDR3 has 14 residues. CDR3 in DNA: TGTGCCAGCAGCCTTGACAGGCCCTCCTACGAGCAGTACTTC. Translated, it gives CASSLDRPSYEQYF.

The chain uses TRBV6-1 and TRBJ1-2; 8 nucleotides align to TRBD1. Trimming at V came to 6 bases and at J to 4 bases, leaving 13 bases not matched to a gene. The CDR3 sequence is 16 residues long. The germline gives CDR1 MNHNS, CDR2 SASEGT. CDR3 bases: TGTGCCAGCAGGTGGACAGGGACAAATAAACGCTATGGCTACACCTTC. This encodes CASRWTGTNKRYGYTF.

The CDR3: CASSLSPLSEAFF. The CDR3 DNA follows: TGTGCCAGCAGCTTATCCCCCCTGTCTGAAGCTTTCTTT. The chain employs TRBV7-2 and TRBJ1-1; no clear D gene. Germline V gene sequence: CDR1 SGHTA, CDR2 FQGNSA. The CDR3 has 13 amino acids. The ends were cut back, 2 bases at V and 6 bases at J, with 10 bases in the middle.

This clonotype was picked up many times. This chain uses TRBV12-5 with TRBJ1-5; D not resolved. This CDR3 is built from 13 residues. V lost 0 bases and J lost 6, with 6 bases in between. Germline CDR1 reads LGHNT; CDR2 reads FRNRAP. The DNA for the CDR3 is TGTGCTAGTGGTTTGGTGGTAGGTCAGCCCCAGCATTTT. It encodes CASGLVVGQPQHF.

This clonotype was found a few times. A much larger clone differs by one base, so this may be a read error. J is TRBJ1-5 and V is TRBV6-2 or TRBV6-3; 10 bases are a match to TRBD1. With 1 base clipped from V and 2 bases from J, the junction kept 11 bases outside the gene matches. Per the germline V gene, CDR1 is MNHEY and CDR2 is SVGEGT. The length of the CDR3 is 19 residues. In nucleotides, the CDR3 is TGTGCCAGCAGTTACTGGGGACAGGGGTTTTCCGTGGGCAATCAGCCCCAGCATTTT. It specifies CASSYWGQGFSVGNQPQHF.

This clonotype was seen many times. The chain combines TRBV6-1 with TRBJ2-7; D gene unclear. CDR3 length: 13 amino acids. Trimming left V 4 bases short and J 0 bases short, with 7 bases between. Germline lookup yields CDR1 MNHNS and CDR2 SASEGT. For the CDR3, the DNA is TGTGCCAGCAGTGCGGCCCTCTCCTACGAGCAGTACTTC. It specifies CASSAALSYEQYF.

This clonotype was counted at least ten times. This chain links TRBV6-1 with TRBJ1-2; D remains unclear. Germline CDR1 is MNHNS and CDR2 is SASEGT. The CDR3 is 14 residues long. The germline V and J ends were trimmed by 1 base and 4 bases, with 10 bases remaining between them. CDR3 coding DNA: TGTGCCAGCAGTGAAGACCAAGGAGGCTATGGCTACACCTTC. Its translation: CASSEDQGGYGYTF.

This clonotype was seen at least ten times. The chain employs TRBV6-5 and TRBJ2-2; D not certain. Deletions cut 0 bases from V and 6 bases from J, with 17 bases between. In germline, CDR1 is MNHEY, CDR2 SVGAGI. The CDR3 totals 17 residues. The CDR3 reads CASSYSIFSNSPGELFF. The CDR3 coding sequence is TGTGCCAGCAGTTACTCGATTTTTAGTAATTCGCCCGGGGAGCTGTTTTTT.

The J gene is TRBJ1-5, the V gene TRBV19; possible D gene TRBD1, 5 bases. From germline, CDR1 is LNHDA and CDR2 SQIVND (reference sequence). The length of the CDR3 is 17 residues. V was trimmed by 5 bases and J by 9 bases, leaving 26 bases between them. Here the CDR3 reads CASSFIPGTPERWPQHF. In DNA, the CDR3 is TGTGCCAGTAGTTTCATCCCCGGGACGCCGGAGAGGTGGCCCCAGCATTTT.

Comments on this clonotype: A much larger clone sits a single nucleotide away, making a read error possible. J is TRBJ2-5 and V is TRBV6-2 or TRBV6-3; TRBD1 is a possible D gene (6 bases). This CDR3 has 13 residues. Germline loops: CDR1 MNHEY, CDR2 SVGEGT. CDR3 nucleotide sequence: TGTGCCAGCAAAAAGAGGGGGAAAGAGACCGAGTACTTC. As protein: CASKKRGKETEYF.

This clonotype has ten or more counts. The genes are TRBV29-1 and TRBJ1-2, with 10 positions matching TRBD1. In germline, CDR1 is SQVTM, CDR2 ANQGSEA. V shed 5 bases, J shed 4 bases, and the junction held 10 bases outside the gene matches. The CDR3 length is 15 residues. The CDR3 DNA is TGCAGCGTTCTAATGGGGGACAGGGGTGTCTATGGCTACACCTTC. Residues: CSVLMGDRGVYGYTF.

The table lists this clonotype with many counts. CDR3 region: CASQQYRDRTYEQYF. CDR3 sequence (DNA): TGTGCCAGCCAGCAGTACCGGGACCGAACCTACGAGCAGTACTTC. V usage is TRBV2 and J usage is TRBJ2-7; possibly TRBD1 or TRBD2 for D (5 bases each). The CDR3 loop spans 15 amino acids. Germline values: CDR1 SNHLY, CDR2 FYNNEI. The germline V and J ends were trimmed by 8 bases and 2 bases, with 19 bases remaining between them.

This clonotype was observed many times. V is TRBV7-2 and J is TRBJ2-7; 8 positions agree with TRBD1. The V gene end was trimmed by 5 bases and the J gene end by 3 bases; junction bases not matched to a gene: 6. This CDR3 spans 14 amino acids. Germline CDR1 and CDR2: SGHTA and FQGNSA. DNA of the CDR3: TGTGCCAGCAGCCCCCTTACAGGGGGCTACGAGCAGTACTTC. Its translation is CASSPLTGGYEQYF.